The 18 T cell receptor beta chains given below trace back to one sample, sequenced in a study of beta chain features in type 1 diabetes. Their specific antigens are unknown. General study results and limits: Among patients with Type 1 diabetes, TCRB CDR3s were moderately but significantly shorter in every one of the four CD4+ subsets.

Expressed TCRB transcripts got sequenced, as all isolated RNA was reverse transcribed. Sequencing used immunoSEQ multiplex PCR; TCRdb keeps in-frame clones, though not all of them. Here the sample spans over 150,000 clones, roughly 7.1% being singletons. The specimen sequenced was central memory CD4+ T cells from blood. The receptors shown here come from a woman in her thirties or forties with type 1 diabetes.

V and J are TRBV28 and TRBJ1-5; a possible D gene is TRBD1 (5 bases). CDR3 length: 14 residues. Germline V gene lookup returns CDR1 MDHEN and CDR2 SYDVKM. Trimming cost V 4 bases and J 4 bases, with 11 bases left between them. CDR3 nucleotide sequence: TGTGCCAGCAGTTCACCAGGGTTTAATCAGCCCCAGCATTTT. It specifies CASSSPGFNQPQHF.

This clone was seen more than once but under ten times. V gene TRBV30 combines with J gene TRBJ2-1, with 8 bases that match TRBD2. The CDR3 contains 15 residues. Unmatched junction bases numbered 8, after V lost 7 bases and J lost 0 bases. Germline V gene lookup returns CDR1 GTSNPN and CDR2 SVGIG (reference sequence). The CDR3 reads CASRPSGSSYNEQFF. DNA for the CDR3: TGTGCCTCTAGGCCCAGCGGGAGCTCCTACAATGAGCAGTTCTTC. Together with reference TRBV30 and TRBJ2-1, the CDR3 gives the full variable domain: SQTIHQWPATLVQPVGSPLSLECTVEGTSNPNLYWYRQAAGRGLQLLFYSVGIGQISSEVPQNLSASRPQDRQFILSSKKLLLSDSGFYLCASRPSGSSYNEQFFGPGTRLTVL.

The rearrangement uses TRBV10-3 and TRBJ2-5; D perhaps matches TRBD1 (6 bases). Germline V gene lookup returns CDR1 ENHRY and CDR2 SYGVKD. V shed 5 bases and J shed 5 bases, with 24 bases lying between them. The CDR3 has 17 residues. CDR3 protein: CAISLQGFRTIGETQYF. CDR3 nucleotide sequence: TGTGCCATCAGTCTACAGGGATTCAGGACAATCGGGGAGACCCAGTACTTC.

The sample holds a few counts of this clone. This chain links TRBV4-2 with TRBJ1-2; the match to TRBD1 covers 7 bases. Germline V lookup: CDR1 LGHNA, CDR2 YNFKEQ. The trim removed 3 bases at V and 8 bases at J, leaving 12 bases unmatched. CDR3 size: 15 residues. The CDR3 bases are TGTGCCAGCAGCCAGCTCGACAGGGATGGGAAGGGCTACACCTTC. Its translation: CASSQLDRDGKGYTF.

This chain connects TRBV5-6 to TRBJ2-3, with 7 bases aligning to TRBD1. Germline trimming cut 2 bases from V and 2 bases from J; bases unmatched to any gene: 8. The CDR3 contains 16 residues. Germline V gene sequence: CDR1 SGHDT, CDR2 YYEEEE. As DNA, the CDR3 is TGTGCCAGCAGCTTTGGTTTGGGACAGCCCACAGATACGCAGTATTTT. It translates to CASSFGLGQPTDTQYF.

This clone occurred a few times. The gene calls are TRBV19 and TRBJ2-1, with TRBD2 as a possible D gene (6 bases). Trimming took off 4 bases at V and 0 bases at J, with 13 bases between the two ends. CDR1 is LNHDA, CDR2 SQIVND, per germline (reference sequence). CDR3 size: 16 residues. The CDR3 loop reads CASSSSSVSSYNEQFF. The DNA of the CDR3 is TGTGCCAGTAGTAGTTCTAGCGTCAGCTCCTACAATGAGCAGTTCTTC.

This clone was recorded a few times. The CDR3 DNA follows: TGTGCCAGCAGCTCCCTAGGGGGCGCGGGTACTGAAGCTTTCTTT. It yields the protein CASSSLGGAGTEAFF. V usage is TRBV7-2 and J usage is TRBJ1-1, with TRBD1 matching over 7 bases. Germline CDR1 reads SGHTA; CDR2 reads FQGNSA. The CDR3 totals 15 residues. V lost 4 bases to trimming and J lost 5 bases; unmatched junction nucleotides: 10.

This clone was found a few times. This chain connects TRBV6-6 to TRBJ1-2; perhaps TRBD1 as D (6 bases). Trimming stripped 5 bases from V and 6 bases from J, with 16 bases between. CDR3 size: 14 residues. Germline V lookup: CDR1 MNHNY, CDR2 SVGAGI (reference sequence). The CDR3 region has the DNA TGTGCCAGCAGTCAGGGGTACAGGGCTAATGGCTACACCTTC. It encodes CASSQGYRANGYTF.

The chain employs TRBV7-2 and TRBJ2-5, with D unresolved. This CDR3 contains 13 residues. V lost 0 bases to trimming and J lost 4 bases, with 6 bases between them. CDR1 is SGHTA and CDR2 is FQGNSA in the germline V gene. In DNA, the CDR3 is TGTGCCAGCAGCTTAGCACAGTCAGAGACCCAGTACTTC. Translation gives CASSLAQSETQYF.

V usage is TRBV7-9 and J usage is TRBJ1-3, with D tentatively TRBD1 (5 bases). The length of the CDR3 is 15 residues. V lost 1 base and J 4 bases, leaving 11 bases between the germline ends. Germline CDR1 reads SEHNR; CDR2 reads FQNEAQ (reference sequence). CDR3 loop: CASSLDKGRGNTIYF. In DNA, the CDR3 is TGTGCCAGCAGCTTAGATAAGGGGCGCGGAAACACCATATATTTT. Supplemented by reference TRBV7-9 and TRBJ1-3, the full variable domain reads DTGVSQNPRHKITKRGQNVTFRCDPISEHNRLYWYRQTLGQGPEFLTYFQNEAQLEKSRLLSDRFSAERPKGSFSTLEIQRTEQGDSAMYLCASSLDKGRGNTIYFGEGSWLTVV.

This clone has only a few counts. The chain links TRBV28 to TRBJ2-7, with a weak D call TRBD2 (6 bases). CDR1 MDHEN and CDR2 SYDVKM come from the germline V gene. This CDR3 is built from 14 residues. The germline V and J ends were trimmed by 5 bases and 2 bases, with 13 bases remaining between them. The CDR3 spells CASSPPGGAYEQYF. The CDR3 DNA reads as TGTGCCAGCAGTCCTCCGGGCGGGGCCTACGAGCAGTACTTC.

This chain links TRBV29-1 with TRBJ2-6; no definite D call. Germline V CDR1 and CDR2: SQVTM, ANQGSEA. The V gene lost 2 bases and the J gene lost 4 bases, with 9 bases spanning the gap. The CDR3 covers 14 residues. The CDR3 DNA reads TGCAGCGTTGAAACTTCGAGGGGGGCCAACGTCCTGACTTTC. Protein product: CSVETSRGANVLTF.

J is TRBJ1-5 and V is TRBV7-2; no reliable D call. Germline CDR1 is SGHTA and CDR2 is FQGNSA. Deletions cut 7 bases from V and 0 bases from J, with 7 bases between. This CDR3 is built from 13 residues. The CDR3 coding sequence is TGTGCCAGCACCCAAAATAGCAATCAGCCCCAGCATTTT. Its translation is CASTQNSNQPQHF.

V and J are TRBV9 and TRBJ1-4, with D tentatively TRBD1 (5 bases). The CDR3 runs to 16 residues. The germline V gene encodes CDR1 SGDLS and CDR2 YYNGEE. V lost 3 bases, J lost 8 bases, and 20 bases lay in between. For the CDR3, the DNA is TGTGCCAGCAGCGCAAACCGCGGGACGGAGCCGGAAAAACTGTTTTTT. Its translation is CASSANRGTEPEKLFF.

This clone appeared many times. The chain uses TRBV10-3 and TRBJ2-7; D is ambiguous. Trimming stripped 2 bases from V and 3 bases from J, with 5 bases between. The CDR3 extends over 12 amino acids. Germline CDR1 ENHRY, CDR2 SYGVKD. The CDR3 DNA sequence: TGTGCCATCAGTGAGGAGAACTACGAGCAGTACTTC. It specifies CAISEENYEQYF.

This clone turned up a few times. The chain employs TRBV30 and TRBJ1-1; TRBD1 is a possible D gene (6 bases). This CDR3 spans 15 amino acids. The ends were cut back, 7 bases at V and 0 bases at J, with 18 bases in the middle. Germline V gene lookup returns CDR1 GTSNPN and CDR2 SVGIG (reference sequence). In DNA, the CDR3 is TGTGCCTCCATAGGGGGTTATGGATTGAACACTGAAGCTTTCTTT. Amino acids: CASIGGYGLNTEAFF.

The chain employs TRBV28 and TRBJ2-4; weak D call: TRBD1 (6 bases). This CDR3 has 16 residues. Germline-derived CDR1 and CDR2 are MDHEN and SYDVKM. Trimming left V 6 bases short and J 0 bases short, with 15 bases between. CDR3 amino acids: CASSPTGYAAKNIQYF. The CDR3 DNA reads as TGTGCCAGCAGCCCTACAGGGTACGCAGCCAAAAACATTCAGTACTTC.

The chain has TRBV18 and TRBJ1-1; D remains unclear. With 5 bases removed from V and 1 base from J, the gap between germline ends came to 8 bases. The CDR3 sequence is 13 residues long. From germline, CDR1 is KGHSH and CDR2 LQKENI. The CDR3 loop reads CASSGGRNTEAFF. In DNA form, the CDR3 reads TGTGCCAGCTCAGGCGGTCGGAACACTGAAGCTTTCTTT.